The clone carrying this T cell receptor beta chain was observed at least ten times. Amplification targeted TCR beta CDR3 regions from RNA transcripts. During a first-round RT-PCR of the TCR CDR3, the HTBI primer set was used. TCRdb re-called the multiplex PCR reads through MiXCR, storing one row per CDR3 protein. Among some 560,000 distinct CDR3 sequences listed, 14% were seen once. The record originates from a study of T cells in Graves' hyperthyroidism and ophthalmopathy. Specimen: blood. The receptor was derived from a woman between 35 and 50 years old with Graves' hyperthyroidism.

This CDR3 reads CASSLRQTYEQYF. CDR3 DNA sequence: TGTGCCAGCAGCTTGAGACAGACCTACGAGCAGTACTTC. This chain connects TRBV7-2 to TRBJ2-7, with D possibly being TRBD1 (5 bases). V was trimmed by 3 bases and J by 2 bases, leaving 8 bases between them. The CDR3 runs 13 residues. The germline V gene has CDR1 SGHTA and CDR2 FQGNSA.